Listed below are T cell receptor beta chains from one sample, sequenced in a study of beta chain features in type 1 diabetes. Profiled with immunoSEQ multiplex PCR; TCRdb holds only in-frame clones, not every one. The sample gives 100,000 to 150,000 clones, roughly 15% of which show up once; 2% to 2.5% is in the top ten. Material: central memory CD4+ T cells from blood. Receptors were obtained from a man younger than 40 with type 1 diabetes. Both conserved end residues are part of each CDR3. The order of the fields is clone size, D gene, V gene, J gene, CDR3 DNA, CDR3 protein. D genes are given only for firm matches. Size values are once, few and many counts, or a class for expanded clones, and some rows have none.

few,-,TRBV11-2,TRBJ2-5,TGTGCCAGCAGCGGGGTGGAGAGACGGGTACAAGAGACCCAGTACTTC,CASSGVERRVQETQYF
few,TRBD2,TRBV18,TRBJ2-1,TGTGCCAGCTCATCCAACAGCGGGGGGGCCGGCAATGAGCAGTTCTTC,CASSSNSGGAGNEQFF
-,TRBD1,TRBV4-3,TRBJ1-3,TGCGCCAGCAGCCCCTGGACAGGGGGGAACACCATATATTTT,CASSPWTGGNTIYF
few,-,TRBV7-2,TRBJ1-3,TGTGCCAGCAGCTTAGAGACCCTAGGGGGAAACACCATATATTTT,CASSLETLGGNTIYF
few,-,TRBV7-2,TRBJ1-5,TGTGCCAGCAGCTTAGGACAGGAACAGCCCCAGCATTTT,CASSLGQEQPQHF
-,-,TRBV19,TRBJ2-5,TGTGCCAGCAAGCGACAGCGAGGGGAGACCCAGTACTTC,CASKRQRGETQYF
-,-,TRBV28,TRBJ1-2,TGTGCCAGCAGTTTCGGGGGGTATGGCTACACCTTC,CASSFGGYGYTF
few,TRBD1,TRBV9,TRBJ1-2,TGTGCCAGCAGCGTGGGACAGGGGTTTTCGTACACCTTC,CASSVGQGFSYTF
few,-,TRBV7-2,TRBJ2-7,TGTGCCAGCAGCTTAGTCGGTCAGGGATTCCACGAGCAGTACTTC,CASSLVGQGFHEQYF
few,-,TRBV5-1,TRBJ2-1,TGCGCCAGCAGCGTGGGGACTGATTCCTACAATGAGCAGTTCTTC,CASSVGTDSYNEQFF
few,TRBD1,TRBV7-2,TRBJ1-4,TGTGCCAGCAACCGACAGGGTGATGAAAAACTGTTTTTT,CASNRQGDEKLFF
few,-,TRBV6-5,TRBJ2-4,TGTGCCAGCACTAAGAAAGACAGCGAGCCGAGTAAGTTC,CASTKKDSEPSKF
few,-,TRBV9,TRBJ2-1,TGTGCCAGCAGCCCAGATTGGCCGACTAGATACAATGAGCAGTTCTTC,CASSPDWPTRYNEQFF
few,TRBD1,TRBV19,TRBJ1-5,TGTGCCAGTAGTACGCGGACAGGGGTGGGCAATCAGCCCCAGCATTTT,CASSTRTGVGNQPQHF
many,-,TRBV30,TRBJ2-3,TGTGCCTGGACAAGGGTCAGCACAGATACGCAGTATTTT,CAWTRVSTDTQYF
-,-,TRBV6-5,TRBJ1-2,TGTGCCAGCAGACAGGGTCCCCATGGTGGCTACACCTTC,CASRQGPHGGYTF
-,-,TRBV6-5,TRBJ2-7,TGTGCCAGCAGGACGCACGGACCCTACGAGCAGTACTTC,CASRTHGPYEQYF
-,-,TRBV5-6,TRBJ1-2,TGTGCCAGCAGCTTGGTTCAGGGGTATGGCTACACCTTC,CASSLVQGYGYTF
few,TRBD1,TRBV7-2,TRBJ2-7,TGTGCCAGCAGCGCGGACAGGGAATACGAGCAGTACTTC,CASSADREYEQYF
few,TRBD2,TRBV4-1,TRBJ2-5,TGCGCCAGCAGCAAAATAGCGGGGCCCCTTCAAGAGACCCAGTACTTC,CASSKIAGPLQETQYF
-,-,TRBV9,TRBJ2-2,TGTGCCAGCGCGGTCCGCGGAGACACCGGGGAGCTGTTTTTT,CASAVRGDTGELFF
few,TRBD1,TRBV7-2,TRBJ2-7,TGTGCCAGCAGCTTAGGACAGGGCGGTCCCTACGAGCAGTACTTC,CASSLGQGGPYEQYF
few,TRBD1,TRBV27,TRBJ2-2,TGTGCCAGCACCCTGGAATTCACGACAGGGGCGGTCACCGGGGAGCTGTTTTTT,CASTLEFTTGAVTGELFF
few,TRBD2,TRBV5-1,TRBJ2-5,TGCGCCAGCAGCTCAGGACTAGCGGGGGAACAAGAGACCCAGTACTTC,CASSSGLAGEQETQYF
-,-,TRBV19,TRBJ2-3,TGTGCCAGTAACTATCCGGGTCGCACAGATACGCAGTATTTT,CASNYPGRTDTQYF
-,-,TRBV14,TRBJ2-3,TGTGCCAGCAGCCAAAGAACGACTGATACGCAGTATTTT,CASSQRTTDTQYF
few,-,TRBV18,TRBJ1-1,TGTGCCAGCTCACCACGTTCCGGGATGAACACTGAAGCTTTCTTT,CASSPRSGMNTEAFF
few,TRBD2,TRBV23-1,TRBJ2-1,TGCGCCAGCAGTCGGCGGGGGAAGTACAATGAGCAGTTCTTC,CASSRRGKYNEQFF
few,-,TRBV9,TRBJ1-2,TGTGCCAGCAGCGCCTCACGGGGCGAGGGGAACTATGGCTACACCTTC,CASSASRGEGNYGYTF
few,TRBD1,TRBV7-8,TRBJ2-5,TGTGCCAGCAGCGCCCGGGACAGGGCGGTCCAAGAGACCCAGTACTTC,CASSARDRAVQETQYF
-,TRBD2,TRBV7-8,TRBJ2-1,TGTGCCAGCAGCCCCGGGGGGGCGGAAGGGTCCTACAATGAGCAGTTCTTC,CASSPGGAEGSYNEQFF
few,-,TRBV2,TRBJ2-2,TGTGCCAGCAGTGAGTTGACTCGAGGGGAGCTGTTTTTT,CASSELTRGELFF
few,-,TRBV9,TRBJ2-5,TGTGCCAGCAGCGTAGGTACAGCCCTCCAAGAGACCCAGTACTTC,CASSVGTALQETQYF